The TCR beta chain described here comes from a study of neurological immune-mediated disorders. This clonotype was counted many times. The length of the CDR3 is 17 residues. Germline CDR1 reads MNHEY; CDR2 reads SVGAGI. V was pared by 0 bases and J by 2 bases, with 16 bases between. One entry per CDR3 protein, called by TCRdb with MiXCR from the 5' RACE reads. The table has around 130,000 distinct CDR3 sequences, about 3.4% seen once. Sequenced material: PBMCs. The source of this sequence is a woman aged 25-40 years with multiple sclerosis. The rearrangement uses TRBV6-5 and TRBJ1-2; D not certain. CDR3: CASSYSNPFSANYGYTF. Written as DNA, the CDR3 is TGTGCCAGCAGTTACTCGAATCCCTTCTCGGCGAACTATGGCTACACCTTC.